One and the same sample provided the 15 T cell receptor beta chains below, sequenced in a study of blood T cell repertoires in COVID-19. Assay used: immunoSEQ multiplex PCR; TCRdb lists only in-frame clones, some missing. The data show 50,000 to 85,000 clones, about 80% seen once. Sequencing was done on a sample of peripheral blood. These receptors originate from a man in his sixties with acute or convalescent COVID-19.

The CDR3 protein is CASSLGQGVSNTIYF. In DNA form, the CDR3 reads TGTGCCAGCAGCCTGGGACAGGGAGTTTCCAACACCATATATTTT. The J gene is TRBJ1-3, the V gene TRBV6-5, with TRBD1 matching 9 bases. Germline CDR1 MNHEY, CDR2 SVGAGI. The V segment lost 6 bases and the J segment 7 bases; nucleotides outside the gene matches: 10. This CDR3 comprises 15 residues.

The chain recombines TRBV14 with TRBJ2-5, with a possible D match to TRBD2 (5 bases). Germline CDR1 is SGHDN and CDR2 is FVKESK. V dropped 6 bases and J dropped 5 bases, with 10 bases sitting between them. CDR3 length equals 12 residues. The CDR3 sequence: CASSPSQETQYF. CDR3 coding DNA: TGTGCCAGCAGTCCTAGCCAGGAGACCCAGTACTTC.

The V call is TRBV12-3 or TRBV12-4, the J call TRBJ2-5; 10 nucleotides align to TRBD2. The CDR3 has 13 amino acids. Germline trimming cut 7 bases from V and 5 bases from J; bases unmatched to any gene: 4. CDR3 sequence: CASTPSGGETQYF. In nucleotides, the CDR3 is TGTGCCAGCACCCCTAGCGGGGGTGAGACCCAGTACTTC.

This clone was seen a few times. The CDR3 DNA reads TGTGCCAGCAGTATTCGGACAGGAAACACTGAAGCTTTCTTT. Encoded protein: CASSIRTGNTEAFF. This chain connects TRBV6-5 to TRBJ1-1; 7 bases line up with TRBD1. This CDR3 contains 14 residues. The V segment lost 5 bases and the J segment 2 bases; nucleotides outside the gene matches: 5. In germline, CDR1 is MNHEY, CDR2 SVGAGI.

The chain joins TRBV6-5 to TRBJ2-1; D gene unclear. Trimming pared 5 bases from V and 7 bases from J, leaving 6 bases between. CDR3 length: 11 amino acids. Per germline, CDR1 MNHEY and CDR2 SVGAGI. CDR3 in amino acids: CASSTRNEQFF. CDR3 nucleotides: TGTGCCAGCAGTACTCGAAATGAGCAGTTCTTC.

The chain employs TRBV25-1 and TRBJ1-3; tentative D call: TRBD1 (6 bases). Germline assignment: CDR1 MGHDK and CDR2 SYGVNS. This CDR3 spans 14 amino acids. V lost 2 bases and J lost 1, with 6 bases in between. The CDR3 DNA sequence: TGTGCCAGCAGTGAAAGGGGGTCTGGAAACACCATATATTTT. It specifies CASSERGSGNTIYF.

This chain uses TRBV4-3 with TRBJ1-1; 8 nucleotides agree with TRBD1. Germline CDR1 and CDR2: LGHNA and YSLEER. V lost 0 bases to trimming and J lost 3 bases; unmatched junction nucleotides: 3. CDR3 length: 15 amino acids. CDR3 coding DNA: TGCGCCAGCAGCCAAGATTACAGGGGGGACACTGAAGCTTTCTTT. It translates to CASSQDYRGDTEAFF.

V and J are TRBV6-5 and TRBJ1-4; tentatively, D is TRBD1 (6 bases). Germline V gene sequence: CDR1 MNHEY, CDR2 SVGAGI. The CDR3 spans 14 residues. V lost 4 bases and J lost 8, with 14 bases in between. Here the CDR3 DNA reads TGTGCCAGCAGTTCCGGACAGCCTGGGGAAAAACTGTTTTTT. Its protein product is CASSSGQPGEKLFF.

V usage is TRBV9 and J usage is TRBJ2-2, with D possibly being TRBD2 (6 bases). Between the trimmed V and J ends, which lost 0 bases and 5 bases, there was a span of 8 bases. Germline V lookup: CDR1 SGDLS, CDR2 YYNGEE. The CDR3 is made up of 14 amino acids. The CDR3 bases are TGTGCCAGCAGCGTAGGGGAGGCAACCGGGGAGCTGTTTTTT. This gives the protein CASSVGEATGELFF. The whole variable domain, filled in from reference TRBV9 and TRBJ2-2, reads DSGVTQTPKHLITATGQRVTLRCSPRSGDLSVYWYQQSLDQGLQFLIQYYNGEERAKGNILERFSAQQFPDLHSELNLSSLELGDSALYFCASSVGEATGELFFGEGSRLTVL.

The V gene is TRBV5-6, the J gene TRBJ1-6, with TRBD1 as a possible D gene (5 bases). Trimming pared 3 bases from V and 10 bases from J, leaving 14 bases between. The germline V gene has CDR1 SGHDT and CDR2 YYEEEE. The CDR3 length is 14 residues. The CDR3 region is CASSSAQGGSPLHF. The CDR3 nucleotides are TGTGCCAGCAGCTCCGCCCAGGGTGGCTCACCCCTCCACTTT. Variable domain in full (rest from reference TRBV5-6 and TRBJ1-6): DAGVTQSPTHLIKTRGQQVTLRCSPKSGHDTVSWYQQALGQGPQFIFQYYEEEERQRGNFPDRFSGHQFPNYSSELNVNALLLGDSALYLCASSSAQGGSPLHFGNGTRLTVT.

The genes are TRBV2 and TRBJ2-5, with D hard to call. Between the trimmed V and J ends, which lost 6 bases and 7 bases, there was a span of 15 bases. Germline CDR1 reads SNHLY; CDR2 reads FYNNEI. This CDR3 is 13 amino acids long. As DNA, the CDR3 is TGTGCCAGCAGGGAGACTGTATATGGGACCCAGTACTTC. This encodes CASRETVYGTQYF.

V gene TRBV30 combines with J gene TRBJ2-1, with D perhaps matching TRBD1 (5 bases). Trimming pared 1 base from V and 6 bases from J, leaving 7 bases between. CDR1 and CDR2 (germline): GTSNPN, SVGIG (reference sequence). The CDR3 totals 12 residues. CDR3 nucleotide sequence: TGTGCCTGGAGTGATCAGGGCAATGAGCAGTTCTTC. Protein product: CAWSDQGNEQFF. The complete variable domain, with remaining parts taken from reference TRBV30 and TRBJ2-1, reads SQTIHQWPATLVQPVGSPLSLECTVEGTSNPNLYWYRQAAGRGLQLLFYSVGIGQISSEVPQNLSASRPQDRQFILSSKKLLLSDSGFYLCAWSDQGNEQFFGPGTRLTVL.

The V and J genes are TRBV7-8 and TRBJ2-7, with 7 bases aligning to TRBD1. The germline CDR1 and CDR2 sequences are SGHVS and FQNEAQ. Trimming removed 4 bases from V and 0 bases from J; junction bases left unmatched: 6. The CDR3 has 15 amino acids. This CDR3 reads CASSSNRGPSYEQYF. CDR3 nucleotide sequence: TGTGCCAGCAGCTCAAACAGGGGACCCTCCTACGAGCAGTACTTC.

The chain links TRBV30 to TRBJ1-2; 11 bases line up with TRBD1. The germline V gene has CDR1 GTSNPN and CDR2 SVGIG (reference sequence). J lost 2 bases, V lost 2 bases, and 10 bases had no gene match. The CDR3 is 17 residues long. The CDR3 nucleotides are TGTGCCTGGAGTAACCCGCTAGGACAGGGGGCCAACTATGGCTACACCTTC. This gives the protein CAWSNPLGQGANYGYTF.

The chain combines TRBV19 with TRBJ2-7; a weak D match, TRBD2 (5 bases). The V gene's germline CDR1 is LNHDA and CDR2 SQIVND (reference sequence). The ends were cut back, 3 bases at V and 4 bases at J, with 10 bases in the middle. The CDR3 runs 13 residues. CDR3 bases: TGTGCCAGTAGTATTAACAGAGGGTACGAGCAGTACTTC. It specifies CASSINRGYEQYF.